Shown below are 6 T cell receptor beta chains from a single sample sequenced in a study of shared clonotypes between healthy human individuals. The method was immunoSEQ multiplex PCR; TCRdb's version includes in-frame clones alone and lacks a portion of them. The sample has roughly 850,000 clones; about 96% are singletons. Terminally differentiated effector memory CD45RA+ cells were left out of the naive CD8 fraction, which was CD45RO-negative and positively selected for CCR7. The sample was naive CD8+ T cells sorted from blood. All receptors come from a man between 25 and 39 years old in good health.

This sequence joins TRBV4-1 and TRBJ2-7, with D perhaps matching TRBD2 (5 bases). The V end was cut by 0 bases, the J end by 4 bases, with 19 bases between. Germline loops: CDR1 MGHRA, CDR2 YSYEKL. The length of the CDR3 is 17 residues. The CDR3, as DNA: TGCGCCAGCAGCCAAGATCCGGGAACACCTTCTTCTTACGAGCAGTACTTC. It codes for CASSQDPGTPSSYEQYF.

This clone occurred once. The chain combines TRBV13 with TRBJ2-7; D not resolved. The V and J ends lost 5 bases and 5 bases respectively, with 19 bases between them. Germline CDR1 reads PRHDT; CDR2 reads FYEKMQ (reference sequence). CDR3 length: 15 amino acids. The CDR3 coding sequence is TGTGCCAGCAGCCTATCCAGTGCAGGAAGAAACGAGCAGTACTTC. Its translation: CASSLSSAGRNEQYF. The full variable domain, in which reference TRBV13 and TRBJ2-7 provide the parts outside the CDR3, is AAGVIQSPRHLIKEKRETATLKCYPIPRHDTVYWYQQGPGQDPQFLISFYEKMQSDKGSIPDRFSAQQFSDYHSELNMSSLELGDSALYFCASSLSSAGRNEQYFGPGTRLTVT.

The rearrangement uses TRBV28 and TRBJ2-2; no clear D gene. V was trimmed by 3 bases and J by 2 bases, leaving 10 bases between them. There are 15 residues in the CDR3. CDR1 MDHEN and CDR2 SYDVKM come from the germline V gene. CDR3 region: CASSFATENTGELFF. CDR3 in DNA: TGTGCCAGCAGTTTCGCCACAGAAAACACCGGGGAGCTGTTTTTT.

The chain uses TRBV29-1 and TRBJ2-7; unclear D gene. The V and J ends lost 5 bases and 4 bases respectively, with 12 bases between them. The CDR3 is 12 residues long. From germline, CDR1 is SQVTM and CDR2 ANQGSEA. DNA for the CDR3: TGCAGCGTTTCAGACTCCCTATACGAGCAGTACTTC. It codes for CSVSDSLYEQYF.

This rearrangement joins TRBV13 to TRBJ2-3; D gene unclear. Germline V gene sequence: CDR1 PRHDT, CDR2 FYEKMQ (reference sequence). The length of the CDR3 is 13 residues. Trimming shortened V by 0 bases and J by 2 bases, and 3 bases separated the two germline ends. CDR3 sequence reads: CASSLGNTDTQYF. For the CDR3, the DNA is TGTGCCAGCAGCTTAGGGAACACAGATACGCAGTATTTT. Full variable domain (outside the CDR3, taken from reference TRBV13 and TRBJ2-3): AAGVIQSPRHLIKEKRETATLKCYPIPRHDTVYWYQQGPGQDPQFLISFYEKMQSDKGSIPDRFSAQQFSDYHSELNMSSLELGDSALYFCASSLGNTDTQYFGPGTRLTVL.

The J gene is TRBJ2-3, the V gene TRBV28; weak D call: TRBD2 (5 bases). Trimming removed 5 bases from V and 3 bases from J, with 15 bases in between. Germline CDR1 reads MDHEN; CDR2 reads SYDVKM. The CDR3 loop spans 15 amino acids. CDR3 protein: CASSLWGPGTDTQYF. CDR3 sequence (DNA): TGTGCCAGCAGTCTGTGGGGTCCGGGGACAGATACGCAGTATTTT.